This TCR beta chain emerged from a study of molecular identifiers for immune sequencing clone quantification. Study-wide context: Naive CD8 cell RNA, from approximately 20,000 or 100,000 cells, was split five ways in replicates, with four sequenced. Study results and limitations: Among one million naive cells, spiked Jurkat TCR RNA from a single cell was reportedly detectable. Identical TCR molecules can share a barcode, and this sharing could underestimate highly expanded clone sizes.

Sequencing libraries of naive CD8 cells derived from roughly 20,000 to 1,000,000 sorted cells with 10%, 30% or 50% RNA. Germline-derived CDR1 and CDR2 are SNHLY and FYNNEI. The CDR3 runs to 14 residues. Losses at the gene ends were 9 bases for V and 5 bases for J; bases not matched to a gene: 7. On this clonotype: Its specificity is not known.

From the PCR reads, TCRdb called clonotypes with MiXCR, one entry per CDR3 protein. The sample includes hundreds of thousands of distinct CDR3 sequences, about 25% of them seen just once. The receptor comes from a human donor in good health. Some libraries in this study had Jurkat cell RNA spiked in. V usage is TRBV2 and J usage is TRBJ2-2; 9 positions agree with TRBD1. Input material: naive CD8+ T cells from blood, with Jurkat cell RNA spiked in. As for subset: FACS-sorted CD8+CD4-CCR7+CD45RA+ naive T cells. In nucleotides, the CDR3 is TGTGCCAGGGCGACAGGGGGAAATACCGGGGAGCTGTTTTTT. Translated: CARATGGNTGELFF.